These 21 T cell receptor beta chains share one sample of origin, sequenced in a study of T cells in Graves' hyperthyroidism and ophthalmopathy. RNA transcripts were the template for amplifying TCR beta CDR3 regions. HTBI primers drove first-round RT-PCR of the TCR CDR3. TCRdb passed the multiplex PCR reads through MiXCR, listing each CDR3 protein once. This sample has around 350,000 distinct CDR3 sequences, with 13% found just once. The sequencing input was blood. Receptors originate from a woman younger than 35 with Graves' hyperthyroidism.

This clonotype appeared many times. CDR3 DNA: TGTGCCAGCAGCGAGGACCCCACCTACGAGCAGTACTTC. It encodes CASSEDPTYEQYF. The genes are TRBV7-9 and TRBJ2-7, with D hard to call. The CDR3 extends over 13 amino acids. The V and J ends lost 5 bases and 2 bases respectively, with 10 bases between them. CDR1 SEHNR and CDR2 FQNEAQ come from the germline V gene (reference sequence).

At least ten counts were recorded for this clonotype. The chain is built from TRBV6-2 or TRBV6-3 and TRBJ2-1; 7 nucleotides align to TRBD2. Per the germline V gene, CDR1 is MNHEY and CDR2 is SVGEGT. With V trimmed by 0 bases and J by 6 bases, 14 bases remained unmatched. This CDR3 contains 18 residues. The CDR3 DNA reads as TGTGCCAGCAGTTACTCGAGATTGCGGCTAGCGGACCGCAATGAGCAGTTCTTC. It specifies CASSYSRLRLADRNEQFF.

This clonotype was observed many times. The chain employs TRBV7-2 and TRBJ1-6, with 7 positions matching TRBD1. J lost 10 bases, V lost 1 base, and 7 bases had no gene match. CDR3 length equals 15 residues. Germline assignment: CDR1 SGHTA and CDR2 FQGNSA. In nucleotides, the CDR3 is TGTGCCAGCAGCTTAGGGATATCAGGGGGGTCACCCCTCCACTTT. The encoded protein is CASSLGISGGSPLHF.

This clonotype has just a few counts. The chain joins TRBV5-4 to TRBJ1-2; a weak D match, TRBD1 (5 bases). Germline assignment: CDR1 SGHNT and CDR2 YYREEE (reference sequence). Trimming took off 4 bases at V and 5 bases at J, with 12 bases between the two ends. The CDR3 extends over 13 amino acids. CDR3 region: CASSMGGEYGYTF. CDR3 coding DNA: TGTGCCAGCAGCATGGGGGGGGAATATGGCTACACCTTC.

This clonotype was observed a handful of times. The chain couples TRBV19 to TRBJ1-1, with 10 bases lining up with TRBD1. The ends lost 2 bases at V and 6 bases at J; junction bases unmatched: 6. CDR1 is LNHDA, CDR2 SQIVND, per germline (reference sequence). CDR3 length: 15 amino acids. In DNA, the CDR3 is TGTGCCAGTAGTATATCCGGGACAGGGGTCCCTGAAGCTTTCTTT. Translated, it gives CASSISGTGVPEAFF.

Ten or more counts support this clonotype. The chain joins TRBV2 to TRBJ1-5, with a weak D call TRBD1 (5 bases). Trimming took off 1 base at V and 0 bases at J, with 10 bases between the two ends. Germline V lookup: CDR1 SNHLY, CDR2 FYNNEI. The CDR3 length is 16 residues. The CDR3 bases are TGTGCCAGCAGTGAAGGGACACTTTATAGCAATCAGCCCCAGCATTTT. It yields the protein CASSEGTLYSNQPQHF.

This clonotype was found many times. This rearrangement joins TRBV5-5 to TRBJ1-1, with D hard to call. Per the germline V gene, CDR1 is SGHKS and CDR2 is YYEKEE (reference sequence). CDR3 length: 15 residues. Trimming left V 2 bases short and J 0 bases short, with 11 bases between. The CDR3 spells CASSFGPTVNTEAFF. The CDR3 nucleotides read TGTGCCAGCAGCTTCGGACCAACTGTGAACACTGAAGCTTTCTTT.

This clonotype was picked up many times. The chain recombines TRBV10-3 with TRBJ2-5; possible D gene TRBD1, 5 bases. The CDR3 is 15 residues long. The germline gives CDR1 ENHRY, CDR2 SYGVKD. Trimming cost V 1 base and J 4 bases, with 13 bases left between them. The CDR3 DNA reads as TGTGCCATCAGTGAGTTCGACAGTTCCCCAGAGACCCAGTACTTC. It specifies CAISEFDSSPETQYF.

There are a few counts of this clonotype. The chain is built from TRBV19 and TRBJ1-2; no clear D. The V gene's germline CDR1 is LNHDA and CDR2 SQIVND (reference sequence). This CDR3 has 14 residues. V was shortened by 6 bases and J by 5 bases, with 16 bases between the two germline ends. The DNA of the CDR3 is TGTGCCAGTAGACCTTACATTGAACGGTATGGCTACACCTTC. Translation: CASRPYIERYGYTF. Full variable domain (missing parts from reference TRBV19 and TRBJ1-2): DGGITQSPKYLFRKEGQNVTLSCEQNLNHDAMYWYRQDPGQGLRLIYYSQIVNDFQKGDIAEGYSVSREKKESFPLTVTSAQKNPTAFYLCASRPYIERYGYTFGSGTRLTVV.

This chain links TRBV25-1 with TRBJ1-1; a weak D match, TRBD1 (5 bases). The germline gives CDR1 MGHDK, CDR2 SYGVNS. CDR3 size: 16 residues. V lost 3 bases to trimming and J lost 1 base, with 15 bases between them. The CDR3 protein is CASSDSGGEGNTEAFF. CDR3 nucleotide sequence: TGTGCCAGCAGTGACTCAGGAGGGGAAGGGAACACTGAAGCTTTCTTT.

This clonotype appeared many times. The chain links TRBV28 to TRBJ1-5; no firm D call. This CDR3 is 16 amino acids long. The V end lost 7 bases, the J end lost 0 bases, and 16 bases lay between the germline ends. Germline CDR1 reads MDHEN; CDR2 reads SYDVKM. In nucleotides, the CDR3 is TGTGCCAGCACCACGACCCGATCATATAGCAATCAGCCCCAGCATTTT. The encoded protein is CASTTTRSYSNQPQHF.

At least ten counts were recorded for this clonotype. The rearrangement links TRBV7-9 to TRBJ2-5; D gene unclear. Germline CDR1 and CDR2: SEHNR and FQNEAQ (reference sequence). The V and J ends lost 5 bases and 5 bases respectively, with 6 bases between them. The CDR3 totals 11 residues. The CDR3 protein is CASSTSETQYF. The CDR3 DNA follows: TGTGCCAGCAGCACATCGGAGACCCAGTACTTC. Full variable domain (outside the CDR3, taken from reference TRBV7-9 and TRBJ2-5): DTGVSQNPRHKITKRGQNVTFRCDPISEHNRLYWYRQTLGQGPEFLTYFQNEAQLEKSRLLSDRFSAERPKGSFSTLEIQRTEQGDSAMYLCASSTSETQYFGPGTRLLVL.

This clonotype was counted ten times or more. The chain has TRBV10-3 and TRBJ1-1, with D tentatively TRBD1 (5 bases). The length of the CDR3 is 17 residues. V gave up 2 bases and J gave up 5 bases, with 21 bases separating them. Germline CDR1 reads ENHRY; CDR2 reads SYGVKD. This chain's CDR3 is CAISEARGTSKSTEAFF. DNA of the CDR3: TGTGCCATCAGTGAGGCAAGGGGTACTAGTAAGTCAACTGAAGCTTTCTTT.

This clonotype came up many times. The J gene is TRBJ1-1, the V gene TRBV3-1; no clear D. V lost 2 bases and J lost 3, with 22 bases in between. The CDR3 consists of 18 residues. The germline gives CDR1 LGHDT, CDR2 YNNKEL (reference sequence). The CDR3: CASSQHLPGLRRDTEAFF. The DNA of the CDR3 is TGTGCCAGCAGCCAACACTTACCGGGCCTCCGAAGAGACACTGAAGCTTTCTTT.

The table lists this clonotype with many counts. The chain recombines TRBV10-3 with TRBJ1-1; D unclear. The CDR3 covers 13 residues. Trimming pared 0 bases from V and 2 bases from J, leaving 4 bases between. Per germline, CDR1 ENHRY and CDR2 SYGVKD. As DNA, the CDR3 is TGTGCCATCAGTGAGTCCCGAAACACTGAAGCTTTCTTT. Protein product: CAISESRNTEAFF.

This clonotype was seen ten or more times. CDR3 bases: TGCAGTGCCAATGGAGGGGACGGAGACTCCTATAATTCACCCCTCCACTTT. Translation gives CSANGGDGDSYNSPLHF. V and J are TRBV20-1 and TRBJ1-6; a possible D gene is TRBD1 (5 bases). The CDR3 is made up of 17 amino acids. CDR1 is DFQATT and CDR2 is SNEGSKA in the germline V gene (reference sequence). Trimming took 6 bases from V and 0 from J, leaving 18 bases between them.

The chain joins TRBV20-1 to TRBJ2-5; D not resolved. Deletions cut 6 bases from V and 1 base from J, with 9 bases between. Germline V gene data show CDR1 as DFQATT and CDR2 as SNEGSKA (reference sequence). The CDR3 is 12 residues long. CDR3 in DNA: TGCAGTGCGAGGAGTGGCCAAGAGACCCAGTACTTC. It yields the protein CSARSGQETQYF.

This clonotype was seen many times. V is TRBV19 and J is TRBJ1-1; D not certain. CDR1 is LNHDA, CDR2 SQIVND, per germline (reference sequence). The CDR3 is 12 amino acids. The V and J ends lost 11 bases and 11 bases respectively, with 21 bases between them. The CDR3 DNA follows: TGTGCCTCCGAACGAAATGGCGGCGAGGCTTTCTTT. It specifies CASERNGGEAFF.

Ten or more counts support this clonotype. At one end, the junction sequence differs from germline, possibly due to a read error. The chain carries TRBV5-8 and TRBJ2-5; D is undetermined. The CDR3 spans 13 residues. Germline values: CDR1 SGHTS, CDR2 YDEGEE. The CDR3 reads CASGLATQETQYF. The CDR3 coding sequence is TGTGCCAGCGGCTTGGCTACCCAAGAGACCCAGTACTTC. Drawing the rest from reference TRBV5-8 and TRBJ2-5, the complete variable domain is EAGVTQSPTHLIKTRGQQATLRCSPISGHTSVYWYQQALGLGLQFLLWYDEGEERNRGNFPPRFSGRQFPNYSSELNVNALELEDSALYLCASGLATQETQYFGPGTRLLVL.

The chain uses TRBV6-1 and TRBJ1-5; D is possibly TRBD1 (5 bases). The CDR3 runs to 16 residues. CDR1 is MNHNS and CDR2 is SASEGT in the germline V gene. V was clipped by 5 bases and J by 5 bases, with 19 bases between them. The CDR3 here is CASSPRFSTGDQPQHF. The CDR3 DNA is TGTGCCAGCAGTCCCCGTTTCTCGACGGGGGATCAGCCCCAGCATTTT.

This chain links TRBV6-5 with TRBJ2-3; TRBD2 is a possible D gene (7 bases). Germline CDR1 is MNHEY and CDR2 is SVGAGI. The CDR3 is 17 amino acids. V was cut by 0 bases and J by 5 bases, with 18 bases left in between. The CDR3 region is CASSYSRGPSRRDTQYF. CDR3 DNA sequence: TGTGCCAGCAGTTACTCGCGGGGGCCATCAAGGAGAGATACGCAGTATTTT.